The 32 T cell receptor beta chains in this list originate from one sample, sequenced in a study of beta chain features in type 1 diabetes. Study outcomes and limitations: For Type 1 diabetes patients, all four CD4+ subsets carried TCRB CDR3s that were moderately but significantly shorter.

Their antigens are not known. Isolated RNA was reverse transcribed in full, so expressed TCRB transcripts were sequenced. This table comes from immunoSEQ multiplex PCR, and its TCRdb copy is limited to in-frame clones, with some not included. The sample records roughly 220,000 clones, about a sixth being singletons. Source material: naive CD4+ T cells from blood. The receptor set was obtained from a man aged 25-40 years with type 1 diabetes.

CDR3 DNA sequence: TGTGCCAGCTCACGTTCTGGTGGGACAGGTCCCTACGAGCAGTACTTC. Its translation is CASSRSGGTGPYEQYF. This chain joins TRBV18 and TRBJ2-7, with TRBD1 matching 8 bases. Looked up from germline, CDR1 is KGHSH and CDR2 is LQKENI. Trimming cost V 4 bases and J 2 bases; bases outside gene matches: 10. This CDR3 has 16 amino acids.

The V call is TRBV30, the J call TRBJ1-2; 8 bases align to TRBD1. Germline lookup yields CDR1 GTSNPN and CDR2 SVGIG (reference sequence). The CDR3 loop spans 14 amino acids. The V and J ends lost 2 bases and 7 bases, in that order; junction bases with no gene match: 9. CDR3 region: CAWSYRTGRLGYTF. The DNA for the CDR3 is TGTGCCTGGAGTTATCGGACAGGGAGGCTTGGCTACACCTTC.

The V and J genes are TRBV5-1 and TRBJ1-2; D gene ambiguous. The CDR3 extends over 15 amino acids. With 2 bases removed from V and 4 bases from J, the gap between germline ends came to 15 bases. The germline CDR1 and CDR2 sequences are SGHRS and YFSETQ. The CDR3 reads CASSFGSASLYGYTF. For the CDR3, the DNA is TGCGCCAGCAGCTTTGGCAGTGCCTCCCTCTATGGCTACACCTTC.

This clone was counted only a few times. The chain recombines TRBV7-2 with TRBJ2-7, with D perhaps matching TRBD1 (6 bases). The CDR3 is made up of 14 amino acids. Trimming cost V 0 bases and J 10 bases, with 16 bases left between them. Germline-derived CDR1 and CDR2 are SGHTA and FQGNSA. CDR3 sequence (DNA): TGTGCCAGCAGCTTAGCGGGCTTGACAGGCCGTCAGTACTTC. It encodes CASSLAGLTGRQYF.

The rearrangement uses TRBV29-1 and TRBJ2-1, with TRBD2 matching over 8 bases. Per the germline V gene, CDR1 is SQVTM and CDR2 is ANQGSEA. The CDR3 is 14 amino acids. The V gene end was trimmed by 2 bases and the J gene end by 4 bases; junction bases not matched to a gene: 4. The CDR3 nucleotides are TGCAGCGTTGAACGGGAGGGCCGGTACAATGAGCAGTTCTTC. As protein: CSVEREGRYNEQFF.

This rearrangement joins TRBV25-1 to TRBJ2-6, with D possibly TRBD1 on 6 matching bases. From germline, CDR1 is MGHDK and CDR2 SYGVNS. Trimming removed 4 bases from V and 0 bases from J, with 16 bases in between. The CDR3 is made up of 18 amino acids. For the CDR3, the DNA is TGTGCCAGCAGTGGCCGAGGACAGTCGTACTCTGGGGCCAACGTCCTGACTTTC. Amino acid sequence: CASSGRGQSYSGANVLTF.

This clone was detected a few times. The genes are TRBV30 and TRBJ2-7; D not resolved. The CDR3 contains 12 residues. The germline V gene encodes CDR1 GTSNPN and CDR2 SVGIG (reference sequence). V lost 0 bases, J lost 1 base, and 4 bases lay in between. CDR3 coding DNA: TGTGCCTGGAGTGTGGTTTCCTACGAGCAGTACTTC. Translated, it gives CAWSVVSYEQYF.

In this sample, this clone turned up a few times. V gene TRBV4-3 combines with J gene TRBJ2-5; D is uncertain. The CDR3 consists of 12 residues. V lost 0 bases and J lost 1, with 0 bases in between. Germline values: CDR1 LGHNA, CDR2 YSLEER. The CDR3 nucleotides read TGCGCCAGCAGCCAAGACCAAGAGACCCAGTACTTC. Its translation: CASSQDQETQYF.

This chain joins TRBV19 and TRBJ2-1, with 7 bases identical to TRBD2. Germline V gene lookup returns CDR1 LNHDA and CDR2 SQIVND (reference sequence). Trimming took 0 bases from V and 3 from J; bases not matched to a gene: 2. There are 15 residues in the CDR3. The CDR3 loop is CASSIDSGNYNEQFF. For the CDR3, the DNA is TGTGCCAGTAGTATAGACAGCGGGAACTACAATGAGCAGTTCTTC.

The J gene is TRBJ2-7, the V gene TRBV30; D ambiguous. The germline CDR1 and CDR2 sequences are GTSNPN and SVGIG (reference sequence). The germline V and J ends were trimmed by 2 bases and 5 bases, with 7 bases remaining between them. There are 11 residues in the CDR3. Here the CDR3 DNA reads TGTGCCTGGAGTCCAATCCACGAGCAGTACTTC. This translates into CAWSPIHEQYF. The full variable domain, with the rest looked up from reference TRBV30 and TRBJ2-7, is SQTIHQWPATLVQPVGSPLSLECTVEGTSNPNLYWYRQAAGRGLQLLFYSVGIGQISSEVPQNLSASRPQDRQFILSSKKLLLSDSGFYLCAWSPIHEQYFGPGTRLTVT.

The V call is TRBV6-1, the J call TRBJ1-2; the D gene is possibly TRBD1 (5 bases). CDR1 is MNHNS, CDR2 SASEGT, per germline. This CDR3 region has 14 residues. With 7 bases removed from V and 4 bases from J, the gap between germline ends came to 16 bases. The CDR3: CASTEGPQGYGYTF. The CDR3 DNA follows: TGTGCCAGCACCGAAGGTCCCCAGGGCTATGGCTACACCTTC.

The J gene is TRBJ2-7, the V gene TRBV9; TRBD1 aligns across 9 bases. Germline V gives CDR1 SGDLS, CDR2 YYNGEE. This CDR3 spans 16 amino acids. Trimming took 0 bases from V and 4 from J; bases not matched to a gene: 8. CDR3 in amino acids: CASSVALGQGKYEQYF. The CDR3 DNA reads TGTGCCAGCAGCGTAGCGTTAGGACAGGGGAAGTACGAGCAGTACTTC.

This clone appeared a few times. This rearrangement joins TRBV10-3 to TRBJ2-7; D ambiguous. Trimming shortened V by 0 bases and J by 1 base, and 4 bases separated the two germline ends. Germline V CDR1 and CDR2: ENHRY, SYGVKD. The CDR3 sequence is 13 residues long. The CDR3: CAISESTSYEQYF. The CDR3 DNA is TGTGCCATCAGTGAGTCGACATCCTACGAGCAGTACTTC.

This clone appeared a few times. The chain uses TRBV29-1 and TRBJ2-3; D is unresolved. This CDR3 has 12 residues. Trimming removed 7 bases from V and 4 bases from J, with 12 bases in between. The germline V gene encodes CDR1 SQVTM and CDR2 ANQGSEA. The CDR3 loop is CSARRVSDTQYF. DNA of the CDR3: TGCAGCGCCCGCCGGGTCTCAGATACGCAGTATTTT.

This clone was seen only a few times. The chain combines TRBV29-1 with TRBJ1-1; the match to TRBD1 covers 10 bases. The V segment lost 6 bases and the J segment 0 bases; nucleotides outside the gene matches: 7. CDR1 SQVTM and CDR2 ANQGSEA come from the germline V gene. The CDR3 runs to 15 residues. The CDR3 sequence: CSVPGQGGMNTEAFF. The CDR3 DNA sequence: TGCAGCGTCCCCGGACAGGGGGGGATGAACACTGAAGCTTTCTTT.

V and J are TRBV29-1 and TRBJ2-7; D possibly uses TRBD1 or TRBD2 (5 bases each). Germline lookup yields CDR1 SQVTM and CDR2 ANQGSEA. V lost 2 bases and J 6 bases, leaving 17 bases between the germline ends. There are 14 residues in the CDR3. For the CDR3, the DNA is TGCAGCGTTGAAACAGGTCGAGGGGTAAGCGAGCAGTACTTC. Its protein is CSVETGRGVSEQYF.

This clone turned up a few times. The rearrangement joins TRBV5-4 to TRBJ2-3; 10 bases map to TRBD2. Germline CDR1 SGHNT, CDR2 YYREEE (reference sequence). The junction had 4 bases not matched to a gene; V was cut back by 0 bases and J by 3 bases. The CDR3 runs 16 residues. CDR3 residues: CASSLGGTSATDTQYF. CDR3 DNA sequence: TGTGCCAGCAGCTTGGGGGGGACTAGCGCTACAGATACGCAGTATTTT.

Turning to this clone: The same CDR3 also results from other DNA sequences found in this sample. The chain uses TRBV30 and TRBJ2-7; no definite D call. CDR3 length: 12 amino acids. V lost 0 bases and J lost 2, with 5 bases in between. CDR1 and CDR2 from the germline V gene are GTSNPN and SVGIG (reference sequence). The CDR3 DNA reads TGTGCCTGGAGTGTATTAGCCTACGAGCAGTACTTC. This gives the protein CAWSVLAYEQYF. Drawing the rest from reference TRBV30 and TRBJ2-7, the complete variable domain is SQTIHQWPATLVQPVGSPLSLECTVEGTSNPNLYWYRQAAGRGLQLLFYSVGIGQISSEVPQNLSASRPQDRQFILSSKKLLLSDSGFYLCAWSVLAYEQYFGPGTRLTVT.

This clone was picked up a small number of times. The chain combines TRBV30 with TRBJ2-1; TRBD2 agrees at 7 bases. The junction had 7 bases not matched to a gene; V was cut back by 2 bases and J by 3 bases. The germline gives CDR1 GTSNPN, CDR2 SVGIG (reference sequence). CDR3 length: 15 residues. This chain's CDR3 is CAWSPSGIGYNEQFF. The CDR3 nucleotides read TGTGCCTGGAGTCCTAGCGGTATAGGCTACAATGAGCAGTTCTTC. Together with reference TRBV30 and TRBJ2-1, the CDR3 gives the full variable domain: SQTIHQWPATLVQPVGSPLSLECTVEGTSNPNLYWYRQAAGRGLQLLFYSVGIGQISSEVPQNLSASRPQDRQFILSSKKLLLSDSGFYLCAWSPSGIGYNEQFFGPGTRLTVL.

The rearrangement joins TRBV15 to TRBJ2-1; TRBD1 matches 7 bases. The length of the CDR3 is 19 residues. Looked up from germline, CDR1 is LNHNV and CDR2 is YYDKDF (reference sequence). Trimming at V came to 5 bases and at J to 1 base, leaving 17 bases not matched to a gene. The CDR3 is CATSPERAGGTNSYNEQFF. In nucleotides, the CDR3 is TGTGCCACCAGCCCTGAACGGGCAGGGGGAACCAATTCCTACAATGAGCAGTTCTTC. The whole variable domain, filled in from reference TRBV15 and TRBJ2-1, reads DAMVIQNPRYQVTQFGKPVTLSCSQTLNHNVMYWYQQKSSQAPKLLFHYYDKDFNNEADTPDNFQSRRPNTSFCFLDIRSPGLGDTAMYLCATSPERAGGTNSYNEQFFGPGTRLTVL.

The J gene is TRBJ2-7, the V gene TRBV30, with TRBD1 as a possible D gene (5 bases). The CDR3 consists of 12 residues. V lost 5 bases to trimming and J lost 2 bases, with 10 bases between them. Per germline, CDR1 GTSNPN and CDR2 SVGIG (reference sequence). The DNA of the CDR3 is TGTGCCTGGTCCCCGACAGCCTACGAGCAGTACTTC. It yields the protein CAWSPTAYEQYF.

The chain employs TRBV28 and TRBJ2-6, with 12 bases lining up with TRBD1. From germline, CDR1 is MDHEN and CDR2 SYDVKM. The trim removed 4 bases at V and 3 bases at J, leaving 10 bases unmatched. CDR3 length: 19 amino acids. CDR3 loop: CASSSPRDRGLYGANVLTF. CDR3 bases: TGTGCCAGCAGTTCCCCACGGGACAGGGGGCTTTATGGGGCCAACGTCCTGACTTTC.

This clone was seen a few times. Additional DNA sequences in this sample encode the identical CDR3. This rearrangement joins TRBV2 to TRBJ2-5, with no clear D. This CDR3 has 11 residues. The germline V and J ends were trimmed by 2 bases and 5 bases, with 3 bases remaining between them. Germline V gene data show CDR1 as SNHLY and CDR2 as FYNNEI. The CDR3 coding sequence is TGTGCCAGCAGTGAATTGGAGACCCAGTACTTC. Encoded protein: CASSELETQYF.

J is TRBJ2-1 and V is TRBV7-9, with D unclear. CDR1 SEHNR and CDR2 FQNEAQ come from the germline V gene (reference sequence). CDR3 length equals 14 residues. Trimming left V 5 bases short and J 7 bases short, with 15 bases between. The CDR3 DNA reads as TGTGCCAGCAGCCAAATGGTTACTATTAATGAGCAGTTCTTC. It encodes CASSQMVTINEQFF.

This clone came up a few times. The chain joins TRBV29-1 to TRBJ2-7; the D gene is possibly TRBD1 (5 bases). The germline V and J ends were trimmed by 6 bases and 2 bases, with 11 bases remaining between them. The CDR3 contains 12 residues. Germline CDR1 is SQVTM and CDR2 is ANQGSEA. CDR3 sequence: CSVRTTTYEQYF. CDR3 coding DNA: TGCAGCGTCCGGACAACCACCTACGAGCAGTACTTC.

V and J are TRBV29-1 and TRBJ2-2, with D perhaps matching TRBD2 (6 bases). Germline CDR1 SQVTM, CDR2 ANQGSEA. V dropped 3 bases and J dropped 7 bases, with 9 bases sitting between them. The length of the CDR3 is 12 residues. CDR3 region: CSVDRGIGELFF. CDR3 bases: TGCAGCGTTGATCGGGGGATCGGGGAGCTGTTTTTT.

The CDR3 DNA is TGTGCCAGTAACGGGGAAAACATTCAGTACTTC. It translates to CASNGENIQYF. This chain uses TRBV19 with TRBJ2-4, with TRBD2 as a possible D gene (5 bases). V shed 7 bases and J shed 5 bases, with 6 bases lying between them. Germline CDR1 is LNHDA and CDR2 is SQIVND (reference sequence). The CDR3 has 11 amino acids.

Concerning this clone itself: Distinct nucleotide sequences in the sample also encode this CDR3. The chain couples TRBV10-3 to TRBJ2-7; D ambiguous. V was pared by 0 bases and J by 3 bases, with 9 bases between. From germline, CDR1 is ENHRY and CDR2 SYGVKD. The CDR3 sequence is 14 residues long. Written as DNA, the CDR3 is TGTGCCATCAGTGAGTCGACGGGCGGCTACGAGCAGTACTTC. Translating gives CAISESTGGYEQYF.

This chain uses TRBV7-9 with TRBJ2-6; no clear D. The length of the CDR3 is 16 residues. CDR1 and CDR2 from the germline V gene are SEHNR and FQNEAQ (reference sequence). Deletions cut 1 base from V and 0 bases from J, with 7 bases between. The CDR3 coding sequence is TGTGCCAGCAGCTTAGGGGCCTCCTCTGGGGCCAACGTCCTGACTTTC. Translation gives CASSLGASSGANVLTF.

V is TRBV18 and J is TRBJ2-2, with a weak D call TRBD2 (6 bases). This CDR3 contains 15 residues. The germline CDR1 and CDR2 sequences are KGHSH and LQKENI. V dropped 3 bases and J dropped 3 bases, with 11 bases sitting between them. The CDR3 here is CASSPNRRDTGELFF. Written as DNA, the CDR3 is TGTGCCAGCTCACCGAATCGGAGGGACACCGGGGAGCTGTTTTTT.

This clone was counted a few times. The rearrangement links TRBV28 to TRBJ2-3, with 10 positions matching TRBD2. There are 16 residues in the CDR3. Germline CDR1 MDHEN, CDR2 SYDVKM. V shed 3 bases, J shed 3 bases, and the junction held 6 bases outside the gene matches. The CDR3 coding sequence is TGTGCCAGCAGTTTTCCTAGCGGGAGTCCGACAGATACGCAGTATTTT. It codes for CASSFPSGSPTDTQYF.

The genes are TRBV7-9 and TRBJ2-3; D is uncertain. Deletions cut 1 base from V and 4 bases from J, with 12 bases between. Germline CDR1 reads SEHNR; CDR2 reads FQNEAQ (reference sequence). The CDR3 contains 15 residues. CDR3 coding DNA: TGTGCCAGCAGCTTAGATGCCTGGGTGCCAGATACGCAGTATTTT. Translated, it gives CASSLDAWVPDTQYF.